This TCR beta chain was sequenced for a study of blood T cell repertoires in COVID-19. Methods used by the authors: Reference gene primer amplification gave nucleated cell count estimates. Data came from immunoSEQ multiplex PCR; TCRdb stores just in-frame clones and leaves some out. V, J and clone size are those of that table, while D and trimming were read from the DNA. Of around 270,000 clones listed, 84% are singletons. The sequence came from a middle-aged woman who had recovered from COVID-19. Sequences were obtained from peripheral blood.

CDR3 nucleotide sequence: TGTGCCTGGAGTGTACTATCGGGGGTTGGCTACACCTTC. This sequence encodes CAWSVLSGVGYTF. V gene TRBV30 combines with J gene TRBJ1-2; tentatively, D is TRBD1 (5 bases). Germline values: CDR1 GTSNPN, CDR2 SVGIG (reference sequence). V shed 0 bases and J shed 7 bases, with 12 bases lying between them. The CDR3 sequence is 13 residues long.